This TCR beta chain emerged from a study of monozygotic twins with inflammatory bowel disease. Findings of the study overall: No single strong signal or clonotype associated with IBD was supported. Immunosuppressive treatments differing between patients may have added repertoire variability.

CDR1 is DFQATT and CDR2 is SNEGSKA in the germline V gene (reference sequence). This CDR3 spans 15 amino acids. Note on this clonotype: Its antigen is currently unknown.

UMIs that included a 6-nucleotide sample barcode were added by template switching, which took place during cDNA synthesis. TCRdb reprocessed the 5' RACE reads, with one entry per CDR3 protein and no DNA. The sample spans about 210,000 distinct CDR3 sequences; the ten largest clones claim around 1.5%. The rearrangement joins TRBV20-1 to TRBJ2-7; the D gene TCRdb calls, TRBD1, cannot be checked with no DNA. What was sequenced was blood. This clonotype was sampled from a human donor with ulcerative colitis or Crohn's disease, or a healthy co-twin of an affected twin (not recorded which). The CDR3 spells CSATRVGATGYEQYF.